The clone carrying this T cell receptor beta chain is medium-sized in the sample. Its matching antigen is unknown. This entry is derived from a study of type 1 regulatory T cells. MiXCR was run by TCRdb on the reads, yielding one entry per CDR3 protein. The data show roughly 40,000 distinct CDR3 sequences, more than 9% seen once. V lost 8 bases to trimming and J lost 4 bases, with 18 bases between them. Germline V gives CDR1 SGHRS, CDR2 YFSETQ. CDR3 length: 15 amino acids. The sample taken for sequencing was cultured non-Tr1 T cells, either the whole culture or a sorted T cell fraction (not recorded which). This receptor was obtained from a human donor in good health. The chain uses TRBV5-1 and TRBJ2-2; tentatively, D is TRBD1 (6 bases). In DNA, the CDR3 is TGCGCCAGTCGTAGGGATACAGGGAGCACCGGGGAGCTGTTTTTT. Protein sequence: CASRRDTGSTGELFF. Variable domain in full (rest from reference TRBV5-1 and TRBJ2-2): KAGVTQTPRYLIKTRGQQVTLSCSPISGHRSVSWYQQTPGQGLQFLFEYFSETQRNKGNFPGRFSGRQFSNSRSEMNVSTLELGDSALYLCASRRDTGSTGELFFGEGSRLTVL.